Presented here are 19 T cell receptor beta chains from one specimen sequenced in a study of OX40 agonist ivuxolimab in advanced cancers. Preparation of the library involved the immunoSEQ multiplex PCR assay. Drawn from immuneACCESS, this table holds only the in-frame rearrangements with V and J called that TCRdb kept. Clones are partly lost; checked studies trace under half to an unresolved V gene and leave the rest unexplained. In this sample the table shows just over 95,000 clones, roughly 88% of which occur a single time. The top ten constitute 3.5% to 4.5% of the sample. This material consisted of CD4+ or CD8+ T cells sorted from blood, taken in a trial of the OX40 agonist ivuxolimab. The receptors were sampled from an adult with an advanced solid tumor such as melanoma, head and neck, liver or kidney cancer.

The rearrangement joins TRBV5-4 to TRBJ2-3; a possible D gene is TRBD2 (5 bases). Trimming cost V 4 bases and J 0 bases, with 9 bases left between them. Germline assignment: CDR1 SGHNT and CDR2 YYREEE (reference sequence). The CDR3 is 14 amino acids. CDR3 sequence: CASSTGLSTDTQYF. The CDR3 DNA is TGTGCCAGCAGCACCGGACTTAGCACAGATACGCAGTATTTT.

This clone occurred a few times. This chain connects TRBV7-9 to TRBJ2-1, with D perhaps TRBD2 (6 bases). The CDR3 spans 14 residues. The V end was cut by 1 base, the J end by 8 bases, with 12 bases between. From germline, CDR1 is SEHNR and CDR2 FQNEAQ (reference sequence). CDR3: CASSLGRLDHEQFF. CDR3 nucleotides: TGTGCCAGCAGCTTAGGAAGACTAGACCATGAGCAGTTCTTC.

The genes are TRBV7-9 and TRBJ2-5, with TRBD2 matching 7 bases. CDR3 size: 15 residues. From germline, CDR1 is SEHNR and CDR2 FQNEAQ (reference sequence). Trimming at V came to 1 base and at J to 0 bases, leaving 2 bases not matched to a gene. The CDR3 loop is CASSLGGGHQETQYF. CDR3 coding DNA: TGTGCCAGCAGCTTAGGGGGGGGACACCAAGAGACCCAGTACTTC.

CDR3 in DNA: TGCGCCAGCAGCCAAGTGTTAAACTCTGGAAACACCATATATTTT. This codes for CASSQVLNSGNTIYF. The chain uses TRBV4-1 and TRBJ1-3; no definite D call. V gave up 1 base and J gave up 0 bases, with 7 bases separating them. Germline V CDR1 and CDR2: MGHRA, YSYEKL. The CDR3 totals 15 residues.

The rearrangement uses TRBV6-5 and TRBJ2-1; 7 bases are a match to TRBD2. CDR3 size: 15 residues. With V trimmed by 6 bases and J by 0 bases, 5 bases remained unmatched. Germline CDR1 reads MNHEY; CDR2 reads SVGAGI. The CDR3, as DNA: TGTGCCAGCAGACCTACTAGCGACTCCTACAATGAGCAGTTCTTC. Its translation is CASRPTSDSYNEQFF.

V usage is TRBV28 and J usage is TRBJ1-1; D remains unclear. Germline-derived CDR1 and CDR2 are MDHEN and SYDVKM. The V gene lost 2 bases and the J gene lost 5 bases, with 15 bases spanning the gap. The CDR3 is made up of 15 amino acids. CDR3 DNA: TGTGCCAGCAGTTTACCTCGTCTTCAGTATACTGAAGCTTTCTTT. Translating gives CASSLPRLQYTEAFF.

The chain combines TRBV4-1 with TRBJ1-3; D not certain. The V and J ends lost 0 bases and 2 bases respectively, with 8 bases between them. This CDR3 comprises 15 residues. Germline V lookup: CDR1 MGHRA, CDR2 YSYEKL. The CDR3 protein is CASSQEGTPGNTIYF. CDR3 DNA: TGCGCCAGCAGCCAAGAGGGTACCCCTGGAAACACCATATATTTT.

This clone occurred a few times. The chain recombines TRBV27 with TRBJ2-7; 7 positions match TRBD2. J lost 4 bases, V lost 2 bases, and 11 bases had no gene match. The CDR3 runs to 16 residues. Looked up from germline, CDR1 is MNHEY and CDR2 is SMNVEV (reference sequence). CDR3 residues: CASSLLPRGSTYEQYF. The CDR3, as DNA: TGTGCCAGCAGTTTACTCCCTCGCGGGAGTACATACGAGCAGTACTTC.

The chain joins TRBV6-1 to TRBJ1-2; no reliable D call. The V and J ends lost 1 base and 1 base respectively, with 13 bases between them. The CDR3 runs to 16 residues. Looked up from germline, CDR1 is MNHNS and CDR2 is SASEGT. The CDR3 spells CASSEDLGGNNYGYTF. The CDR3, as DNA: TGTGCCAGCAGTGAAGATTTAGGTGGGAATAACTATGGCTACACCTTC.

This clone was seen once. The rearrangement uses TRBV7-9 and TRBJ1-2; D remains ambiguous. The CDR3 extends over 11 amino acids. CDR1 is SEHNR, CDR2 FQNEAQ, per germline (reference sequence). Trimming pared 0 bases from V and 8 bases from J, leaving 4 bases between. In DNA form, the CDR3 reads TGTGCCAGCAGCTTAGCGATAGGCTACACCTTC. Its translation: CASSLAIGYTF.

This clone has just one count. This chain links TRBV20-1 with TRBJ1-1; D unclear. This CDR3 is built from 10 residues. Trimming stripped 3 bases from V and 6 bases from J, with 5 bases between. Germline values: CDR1 DFQATT, CDR2 SNEGSKA (reference sequence). The CDR3 DNA reads TGCAGTGCTAGTTTCCCTGAAGCTTTCTTT. It translates to CSASFPEAFF.

The chain has TRBV5-1 and TRBJ2-3; D is possibly TRBD2 (5 bases). V was shortened by 1 base and J by 0 bases, with 9 bases between the two germline ends. This CDR3 comprises 15 residues. Germline CDR1 and CDR2: SGHRS and YFSETQ. CDR3 nucleotide sequence: TGCGCCAGCAGCTTGTGGGAGTCGAGCACAGATACGCAGTATTTT. Its protein product is CASSLWESSTDTQYF.

V is TRBV9 and J is TRBJ2-7, with D unresolved. The V gene lost 5 bases and the J gene lost 6 bases, with 21 bases spanning the gap. The CDR3 has 15 residues. Germline CDR1 is SGDLS and CDR2 is YYNGEE. In DNA form, the CDR3 reads TGTGCCAGCAGTCCTTTTGGGTCTCGGTGGAGCGAGCAGTACTTC. Translation: CASSPFGSRWSEQYF.

A few counts support this clone. The CDR3 region has the DNA TGTGCCAGCAGTTACCCCCCCGCTGCCAGGGTGGAGACCCAGTACTTC. It is translated as CASSYPPAARVETQYF. The chain links TRBV6-6 to TRBJ2-5; D might be TRBD1 (5 bases). Deletions cut 2 bases from V and 5 bases from J, with 18 bases between. The CDR3 runs 16 residues. CDR1 and CDR2 (germline): MNHNY, SVGAGI (reference sequence).

The gene calls are TRBV5-1 and TRBJ2-7, with D possibly TRBD2 on 6 matching bases. V was cut by 0 bases and J by 3 bases, with 10 bases left in between. The CDR3 sequence is 14 residues long. In germline, CDR1 is SGHRS, CDR2 YFSETQ. CDR3 in amino acids: CASSLGAGDYEQYF. The CDR3 DNA is TGCGCCAGCAGCTTGGGAGCGGGTGACTACGAGCAGTACTTC.

The genes are TRBV11-3 and TRBJ1-2; possible D gene TRBD1, 5 bases. The CDR3 contains 17 residues. The V end lost 2 bases, the J end lost 1 base, and 17 bases lay between the germline ends. Germline CDR1 is SGHNT and CDR2 is YENEEA. The CDR3 bases are TGTGCCAGCAGCTTAAGTGGAGACAGAGGATATAACTATGGCTACACCTTC. It codes for CASSLSGDRGYNYGYTF.

This clone showed up just once. The CDR3 sequence is CASSLRLMESGNTIYF. The CDR3 nucleotides are TGTGCCAGCAGCTTAAGATTGATGGAATCTGGAAACACCATATATTTT. The rearrangement links TRBV7-2 to TRBJ1-3; D gene unclear. Trimming left V 2 bases short and J 1 base short, with 12 bases between. This CDR3 has 16 amino acids. Germline-derived CDR1 and CDR2 are SGHTA and FQGNSA.

The rearrangement joins TRBV27 to TRBJ2-2, with unresolved D. This CDR3 has 13 amino acids. CDR1 MNHEY and CDR2 SMNVEV come from the germline V gene (reference sequence). The V and J ends lost 6 bases and 2 bases respectively, with 7 bases between them. DNA for the CDR3: TGTGCCAGCAGCCGTCACAACACCGGGGAGCTGTTTTTT. The encoded protein is CASSRHNTGELFF.

The table lists this clone with a few counts. This chain joins TRBV28 and TRBJ2-3; D not resolved. The V and J ends lost 2 bases and 2 bases respectively, with 8 bases between them. The CDR3 is made up of 14 amino acids. The germline V gene encodes CDR1 MDHEN and CDR2 SYDVKM. The CDR3 DNA is TGTGCCAGCAGTTTACGGCGAAACACAGATACGCAGTATTTT. Translated, it gives CASSLRRNTDTQYF.